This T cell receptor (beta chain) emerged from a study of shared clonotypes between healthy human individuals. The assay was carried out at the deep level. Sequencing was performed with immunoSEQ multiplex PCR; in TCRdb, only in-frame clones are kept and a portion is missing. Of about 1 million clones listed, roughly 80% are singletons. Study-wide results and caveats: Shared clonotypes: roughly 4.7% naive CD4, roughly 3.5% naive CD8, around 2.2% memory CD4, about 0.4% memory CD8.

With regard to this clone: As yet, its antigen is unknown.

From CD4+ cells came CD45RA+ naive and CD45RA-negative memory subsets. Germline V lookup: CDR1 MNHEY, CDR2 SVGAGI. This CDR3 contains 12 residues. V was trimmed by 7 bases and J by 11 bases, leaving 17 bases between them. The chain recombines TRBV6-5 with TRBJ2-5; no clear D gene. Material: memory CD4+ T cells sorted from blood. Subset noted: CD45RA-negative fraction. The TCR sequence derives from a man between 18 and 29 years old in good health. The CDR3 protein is CASISGSGEQYF. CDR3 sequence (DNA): TGTGCCAGCATCAGTGGGTCCGGAGAGCAGTACTTC.